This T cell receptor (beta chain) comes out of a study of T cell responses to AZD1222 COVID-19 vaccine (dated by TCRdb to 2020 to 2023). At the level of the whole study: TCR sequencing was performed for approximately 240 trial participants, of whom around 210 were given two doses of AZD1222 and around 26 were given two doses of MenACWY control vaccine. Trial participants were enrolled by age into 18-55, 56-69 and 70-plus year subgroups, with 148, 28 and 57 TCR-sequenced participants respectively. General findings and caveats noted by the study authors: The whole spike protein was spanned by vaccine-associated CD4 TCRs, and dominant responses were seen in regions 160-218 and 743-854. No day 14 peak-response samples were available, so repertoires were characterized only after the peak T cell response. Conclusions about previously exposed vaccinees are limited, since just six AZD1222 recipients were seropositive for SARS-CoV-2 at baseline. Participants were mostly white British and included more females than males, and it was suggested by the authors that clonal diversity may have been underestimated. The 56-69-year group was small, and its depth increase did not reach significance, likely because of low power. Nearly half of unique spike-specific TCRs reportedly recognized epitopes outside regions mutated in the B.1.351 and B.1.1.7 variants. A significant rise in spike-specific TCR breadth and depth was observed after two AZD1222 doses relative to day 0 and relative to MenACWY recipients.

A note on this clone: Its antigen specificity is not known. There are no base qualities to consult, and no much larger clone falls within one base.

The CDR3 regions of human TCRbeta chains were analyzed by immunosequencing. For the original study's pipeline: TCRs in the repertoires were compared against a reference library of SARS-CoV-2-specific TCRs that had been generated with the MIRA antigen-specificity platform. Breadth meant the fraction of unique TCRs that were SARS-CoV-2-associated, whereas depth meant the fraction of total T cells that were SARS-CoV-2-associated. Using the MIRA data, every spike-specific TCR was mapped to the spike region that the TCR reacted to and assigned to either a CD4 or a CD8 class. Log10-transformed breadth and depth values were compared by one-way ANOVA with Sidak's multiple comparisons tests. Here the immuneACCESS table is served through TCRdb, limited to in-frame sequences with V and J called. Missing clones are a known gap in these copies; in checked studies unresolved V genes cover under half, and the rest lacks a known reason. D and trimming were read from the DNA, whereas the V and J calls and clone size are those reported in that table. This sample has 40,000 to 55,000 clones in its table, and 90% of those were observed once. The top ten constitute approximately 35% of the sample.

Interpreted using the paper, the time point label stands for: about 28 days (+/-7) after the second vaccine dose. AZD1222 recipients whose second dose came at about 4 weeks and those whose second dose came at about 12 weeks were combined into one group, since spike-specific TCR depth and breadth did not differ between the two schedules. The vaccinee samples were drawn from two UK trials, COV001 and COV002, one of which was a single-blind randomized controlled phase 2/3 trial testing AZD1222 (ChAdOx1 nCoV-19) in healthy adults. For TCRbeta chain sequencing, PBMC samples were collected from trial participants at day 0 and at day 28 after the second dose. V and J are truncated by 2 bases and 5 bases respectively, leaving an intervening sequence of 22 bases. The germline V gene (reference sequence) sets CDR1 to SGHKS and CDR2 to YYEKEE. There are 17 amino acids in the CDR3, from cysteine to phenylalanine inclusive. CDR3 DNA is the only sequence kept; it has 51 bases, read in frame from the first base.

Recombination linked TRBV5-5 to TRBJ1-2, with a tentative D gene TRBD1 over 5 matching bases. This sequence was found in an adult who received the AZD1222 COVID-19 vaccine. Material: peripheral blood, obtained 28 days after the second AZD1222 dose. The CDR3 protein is CASSFGVSGFQGYGYTF. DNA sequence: TGTGCCAGCAGCTTTGGAGTTTCCGGGTTTCAGGGATATGGCTACACCTTC.